This TCR beta chain came from a study of T-cell reconstitution after alpha-beta-depleted transplantation in children. Broader study findings: T cells produced anew were the main source of T-cell counts and diversity one year after transplant. In some patients, recipient T cells and intrathymic progenitors surviving conditioning explained high day-60 diversity. Reportedly, alpha-beta T cells present about two months post-transplant originated from several hundred expanded clones of graft origin.

Points on this clonotype: The antigen is undetermined.

As it was prepared, the TCRbeta library received unique molecular identifiers. A single record per CDR3 protein comes from TCRdb applying MiXCR to the PCR reads. The profile shows 250,000 to 400,000 distinct CDR3 sequences, roughly 21% of them singletons. Per germline, CDR1 SGHRS and CDR2 YFSETQ. The CDR3 is 14 amino acids. V lost 2 bases and J lost 4; bases outside the gene matches: 3. This specimen consisted of PBMCs, mostly from graft donor cells, obtained 180 days after TCRalphabeta/CD19-depleted stem cell transplant. V and J are TRBV5-1 and TRBJ2-5; TRBD1 matches at 9 bases. The receptor was derived from a male patient younger than 18 who had a stem cell transplant for acute lymphoblastic leukemia, so the T cells may come from the graft donor. DNA for the CDR3: TGCGCCAGCAGCTTTACAGGGGGCAGAGAGACCCAGTACTTC. Translating it yields CASSFTGGRETQYF.